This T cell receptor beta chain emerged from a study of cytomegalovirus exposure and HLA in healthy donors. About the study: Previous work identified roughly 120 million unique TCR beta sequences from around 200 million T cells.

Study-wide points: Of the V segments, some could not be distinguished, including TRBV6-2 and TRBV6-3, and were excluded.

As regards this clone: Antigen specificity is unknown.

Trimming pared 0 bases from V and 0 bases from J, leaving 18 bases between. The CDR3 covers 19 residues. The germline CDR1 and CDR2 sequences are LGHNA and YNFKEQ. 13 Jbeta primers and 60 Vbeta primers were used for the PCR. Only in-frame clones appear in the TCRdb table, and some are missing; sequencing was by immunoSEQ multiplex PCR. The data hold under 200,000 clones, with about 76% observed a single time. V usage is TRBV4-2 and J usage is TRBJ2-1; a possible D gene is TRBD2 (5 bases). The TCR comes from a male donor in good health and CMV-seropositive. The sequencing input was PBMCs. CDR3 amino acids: CASSQDPAPASPSYNEQFF. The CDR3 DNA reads TGTGCCAGCAGCCAAGACCCCGCGCCCGCTAGCCCCTCCTACAATGAGCAGTTCTTC.